The 19 T cell receptor beta chains below come from one sample, sequenced in a study of regulatory T cells in long-lasting Graves disease. Researchers made TCR beta libraries by using iRepertoire HTBI primers and running Arm-PCR on CDR3 regions. TCRdb fed the multiplex PCR reads into MiXCR, producing one record per CDR3 protein. This sample has around 400,000 distinct CDR3 sequences, with around 23% found just once. Time point in this sample: persistent/refractory GD, antithyroid drugs over 5 years with positive TRAb. RNA isolated from PBMCs was used to make the TCR library. This specimen was peripheral blood mononuclear cells (PBMCs), taken when the disease was refractory, from a patient treated with antithyroid drugs. The receptor source for this set is a female donor with Graves disease.

This clonotype showed up many times. V is TRBV7-9 and J is TRBJ2-5; the match to TRBD1 covers 9 bases. Germline CDR1 is SEHNR and CDR2 is FQNEAQ (reference sequence). Unmatched junction bases numbered 5, after V lost 5 bases and J lost 4 bases. This CDR3 is built from 14 residues. The CDR3 sequence: CASSDRTGAETQYF. CDR3 sequence (DNA): TGTGCCAGCAGCGATCGGACAGGGGCAGAGACCCAGTACTTC.

The chain couples TRBV7-2 to TRBJ2-5; 8 bases are shared with TRBD1. CDR3 length equals 14 residues. Germline V gene lookup returns CDR1 SGHTA and CDR2 FQGNSA. V was pared by 4 bases and J by 10 bases, with 11 bases of the junction left unmatched. DNA of the CDR3: TGTGCCAGCAGCTCCCAGGGGACAGGCGGATTCCAGTACTTC. Translated: CASSSQGTGGFQYF.

V is TRBV19 and J is TRBJ1-1, with D uncertain. The CDR3 is 16 residues long. The V end lost 0 bases, the J end lost 1 base, and 12 bases lay between the germline ends. CDR1 is LNHDA, CDR2 SQIVND, per germline (reference sequence). The CDR3 is CASSIDPLKTNTEAFF. For the CDR3, the DNA is TGTGCCAGTAGTATAGATCCCCTCAAGACGAACACTGAAGCTTTCTTT.

This clonotype was recorded many times. V usage is TRBV28 and J usage is TRBJ2-2; 12 nucleotides align to TRBD2. The CDR3 sequence is 17 residues long. Germline V gene lookup returns CDR1 MDHEN and CDR2 SYDVKM. The ends lost 3 bases at V and 6 bases at J; junction bases unmatched: 8. The CDR3 sequence is CASSLTSGRFRAGELFF. CDR3 coding DNA: TGTGCCAGCAGTTTGACTAGCGGGAGATTTAGGGCCGGGGAGCTGTTTTTT.

In this sample, this clonotype turned up many times. The J gene is TRBJ2-5, the V gene TRBV15; perhaps TRBD2 as D (7 bases). V shed 1 base and J shed 5 bases, with 11 bases lying between them. The CDR3 extends over 14 amino acids. Germline loops: CDR1 LNHNV, CDR2 YYDKDF (reference sequence). The CDR3 bases are TGTGCCACCAGCAGAGGGGGGGGCTACGAGACCCAGTACTTC. Residues: CATSRGGGYETQYF.

This chain uses TRBV28 with TRBJ2-7; the match to TRBD1 covers 10 bases. Germline lookup yields CDR1 MDHEN and CDR2 SYDVKM. V was pared by 7 bases and J by 7 bases, with 19 bases of the junction left unmatched. The CDR3 covers 17 residues. CDR3 sequence: CASMPVDRDRGRGEQYF. CDR3 nucleotides: TGTGCCAGCATGCCCGTCGACCGGGACAGGGGTCGGGGGGAGCAGTACTTC.

This clonotype was found a few times. V is TRBV6-9 and J is TRBJ2-7; D not resolved. Germline assignment: CDR1 MNHGY and CDR2 SVAAGI. The CDR3 extends over 14 amino acids. Trimming removed 3 bases at V and 0 bases at J, with 9 bases between. The CDR3 loop reads CASSYSYNSYEQYF. CDR3 nucleotide sequence: TGTGCCAGCAGTTACTCATACAACTCCTACGAGCAGTACTTC.

This clonotype has just a few counts. One end of the junction does not line up with germline, which may come from a read error. This CDR3 reads CAIGRDRGLKKEKLSF. The CDR3 region has the DNA TGTGCCATCGGCCGGGACAGGGGGCTGAAAAAAGAAAAACTGTCTTTT. This rearrangement joins TRBV10-3 to TRBJ1-4; 12 positions agree with TRBD1. Germline CDR1 and CDR2: ENHRY and SYGVKD. CDR3 length: 16 amino acids.

This clonotype has ten or more counts. The chain carries TRBV28 and TRBJ2-7; D remains unclear. Looked up from germline, CDR1 is MDHEN and CDR2 is SYDVKM. The V end lost 4 bases, the J end lost 0 bases, and 13 bases lay between the germline ends. CDR3 size: 15 residues. The CDR3 DNA sequence: TGTGCCAGCAGTTCCCCGAGGAGCAGCTCCTACGAGCAGTACTTC. Its translation is CASSSPRSSSYEQYF. Filled out from reference TRBV28 and TRBJ2-7, the complete variable domain reads DVKVTQSSRYLVKRTGEKVFLECVQDMDHENMFWYRQDPGLGLRLIYFSYDVKMKEKGDIPEGYSVSREKKERFSLILESASTNQTSMYLCASSSPRSSSYEQYFGPGTRLTVT.

A few counts support this clonotype. The gene calls are TRBV20-1 and TRBJ2-7, with TRBD2 matching over 14 bases. Germline CDR1 is DFQATT and CDR2 is SNEGSKA (reference sequence). The J segment lost 1 base and the V segment lost 1 base, leaving 18 bases of the junction unmatched. The CDR3 consists of 21 residues. The CDR3 sequence: CSARVLGLAGEPLERSYEQYF. Written as DNA, the CDR3 is TGCAGTGCTAGAGTATTGGGACTAGCGGGAGAACCGCTTGAGCGGTCCTACGAGCAGTACTTC.

This clonotype turned up a few times. V and J are TRBV9 and TRBJ2-5; 11 nucleotides agree with TRBD2. The CDR3 length is 17 residues. Trimming removed 4 bases from V and 5 bases from J; junction bases left unmatched: 13. In germline, CDR1 is SGDLS, CDR2 YYNGEE. This CDR3 reads CASSFTSGGPTGETQYF. The CDR3 DNA sequence: TGTGCCAGCAGCTTCACTAGCGGGGGACCGACAGGGGAGACCCAGTACTTC.

The chain links TRBV11-1 to TRBJ2-1; maybe TRBD1 (5 bases). Trimming took off 6 bases at V and 5 bases at J, with 14 bases between the two ends. The V gene's germline CDR1 is SGHAT and CDR2 FQDESV (reference sequence). This CDR3 has 14 amino acids. CDR3 nucleotides: TGTGCCAGCAGTAAAAGGGGCAACCACAATGAGCAGTTCTTC. Its translation: CASSKRGNHNEQFF.

In its sample, this clonotype was seen a few times. The rearrangement joins TRBV7-9 to TRBJ1-1, with D perhaps TRBD1 (6 bases). Trimming removed 1 base at V and 3 bases at J, with 12 bases between. In germline, CDR1 is SEHNR, CDR2 FQNEAQ (reference sequence). The CDR3 runs to 15 residues. The CDR3 bases are TGTGCCAGCAGCTTAGGTGACAGGATTTACACTGAAGCTTTCTTT. It is translated as CASSLGDRIYTEAFF. Full variable domain (remainder filled in from reference TRBV7-9 and TRBJ1-1): DTGVSQNPRHKITKRGQNVTFRCDPISEHNRLYWYRQTLGQGPEFLTYFQNEAQLEKSRLLSDRFSAERPKGSFSTLEIQRTEQGDSAMYLCASSLGDRIYTEAFFGQGTRLTVV.

At least ten counts were recorded for this clonotype. The rearrangement joins TRBV2 to TRBJ1-6; TRBD1 matches 8 bases. The CDR3 consists of 15 residues. Germline V gives CDR1 SNHLY, CDR2 FYNNEI. V lost 7 bases to trimming and J lost 8 bases; unmatched junction nucleotides: 10. Written as DNA, the CDR3 is TGTGCCAGCATCCCCGAAGGACAGGGTTATTCACCCCTCCACTTT. Translating it yields CASIPEGQGYSPLHF. The entire variable domain, with the rest obtained from reference TRBV2 and TRBJ1-6, is as follows: EPEVTQTPSHQVTQMGQEVILRCVPISNHLYFYWYRQILGQKVEFLVSFYNNEISEKSEIFDDQFSVERPDGSNFTLKIRSTKLEDSAMYFCASIPEGQGYSPLHFGNGTRLTVT.

This clonotype showed up just once. A clone one base away is much larger, so this may be a read error. V and J are TRBV6-2 or TRBV6-3 and TRBJ2-7, with D tentatively TRBD2 (6 bases). The CDR3 loop spans 14 amino acids. The germline gives CDR1 MNHEY, CDR2 SVGEGT. V dropped 5 bases and J dropped 2 bases, with 13 bases sitting between them. CDR3 nucleotide sequence: TGTGCCAGCAGTGATGGAGGGAACCCCTACGAGCAGTACTTC. This gives the protein CASSDGGNPYEQYF.

This clonotype has a single count. The CDR3 DNA follows: TGCGCCAGCAGCGTGGGGACTAGCAATCAGCCCCAGCATTTT. Amino acids: CASSVGTSNQPQHF. The V and J genes are TRBV4-1 and TRBJ1-5; the D gene is possibly TRBD1 (5 bases). The CDR3 length is 14 residues. V was trimmed by 5 bases and J by 0 bases, leaving 8 bases between them. The germline CDR1 and CDR2 sequences are MGHRA and YSYEKL.

This clonotype has only a few counts. The chain joins TRBV6-1 to TRBJ2-2, with a possible D match to TRBD1 (8 bases). CDR1 is MNHNS and CDR2 is SASEGT in the germline V gene. The CDR3 extends over 19 amino acids. V shed 6 bases and J shed 4 bases, with 27 bases lying between them. The CDR3 spells CASRSTDRAAGAGTGELFF. For the CDR3, the DNA is TGTGCCAGCAGGTCCACGGACAGGGCCGCGGGAGCGGGCACCGGGGAGCTGTTTTTT.

V usage is TRBV20-1 and J usage is TRBJ2-4; 16 bases align to TRBD2. There are 17 residues in the CDR3. V lost 0 bases, J lost 8 bases, and 7 bases stayed unmatched. Germline loops: CDR1 DFQATT, CDR2 SNEGSKA (reference sequence). The CDR3 region has the DNA TGCAGTGCTAGAGATTTGGGACTAGCGGGAGGGAGACACATTCAGTACTTC. Protein: CSARDLGLAGGRHIQYF.

The chain recombines TRBV3-1 with TRBJ1-2; TRBD1 agrees at 10 bases. Unmatched junction bases numbered 9, after V lost 4 bases and J lost 4 bases. CDR1 LGHDT and CDR2 YNNKEL come from the germline V gene (reference sequence). This CDR3 is built from 16 residues. The CDR3 DNA is TGTGCCAGCAGCCTTCGGGACAGGGGTCGGGGCTATGGCTACACCTTC. Amino acid sequence: CASSLRDRGRGYGYTF.